The T cell receptor beta chain under discussion was sequenced for a study of blood T cell repertoires in COVID-19. The CDR3 is made up of 18 amino acids. The V segment lost 5 bases and the J segment 0 bases; nucleotides outside the gene matches: 5. Germline values: CDR1 KGHSH, CDR2 LQKENI. This clone was seen a single time. Repertoires were generated with immunoSEQ multiplex PCR, while TCRdb's copy carries only in-frame clones and drops some. The table shows hundreds of thousands of clones, with about nine tenths occurring only once. The sequenced sample consisted of peripheral blood. The V gene is TRBV18, the J gene TRBJ2-1; 15 bases are shared with TRBD2. This receptor was taken from a woman between 25 and 40 years old with active or convalescent COVID-19. In DNA form, the CDR3 reads TGTGCCAGCTCAGTCGGACTAGCGGGGGGGAGCTCCTACAATGAGCAGTTCTTC. Translating gives CASSVGLAGGSSYNEQFF.